These 24 T cell receptor beta chains were sequenced from one sample in a study of long-term antiretroviral therapy in people with HIV. They ran version v3.0 of the immunoSEQ assay at survey level. The protocol was immunoSEQ multiplex PCR, while the TCRdb copy is restricted to in-frame clones and leaves out a portion. The data contain fewer than 55,000 clones, roughly 95% of them singletons. Specimen: unsorted PBMCs, collected 3.7 years after starting antiretroviral therapy. The receptor source for this set is a woman between 50 and 59 years old with HIV.

This chain links TRBV5-8 with TRBJ1-5; D is undetermined. Trimming pared 4 bases from V and 0 bases from J, leaving 11 bases between. CDR3 length equals 15 residues. The germline gives CDR1 SGHTS, CDR2 YDEGEE. CDR3 sequence (DNA): TGTGCCAGCAGCCCCTTCTGGGGTAGCAATCAGCCCCAGCATTTT. It translates to CASSPFWGSNQPQHF.

The CDR3 loop is CASSLDWGGFEQYF. The DNA of the CDR3 is TGCGCCAGCAGCTTGGATTGGGGGGGGTTCGAGCAGTACTTC. The chain uses TRBV5-1 and TRBJ2-7, with 7 bases fitting TRBD2. This CDR3 is 14 amino acids long. Trimming cost V 0 bases and J 6 bases; bases outside gene matches: 6. The germline V gene has CDR1 SGHRS and CDR2 YFSETQ.

This chain connects TRBV6-5 to TRBJ2-1; TRBD2 is a possible D gene (5 bases). Germline V lookup: CDR1 MNHEY, CDR2 SVGAGI. This CDR3 contains 14 residues. Trimming left V 4 bases short and J 4 bases short, with 11 bases between. CDR3 in DNA: TGTGCCAGCAGTTCCCTAGCCATTTACAATGAGCAGTTCTTC. Protein sequence: CASSSLAIYNEQFF.

This chain connects TRBV9 to TRBJ2-7; either TRBD1 or TRBD2 may fit D (5 bases each). Trimming took off 3 bases at V and 2 bases at J, with 15 bases between the two ends. The germline CDR1 and CDR2 sequences are SGDLS and YYNGEE. The CDR3 has 15 amino acids. The CDR3 region is CASSGEAGTAYEQYF. In DNA form, the CDR3 reads TGTGCCAGCAGCGGAGAGGCCGGGACGGCCTACGAGCAGTACTTC.

The chain joins TRBV25-1 to TRBJ1-2; D is undetermined. V shed 3 bases and J shed 7 bases, with 12 bases lying between them. Germline CDR1 is MGHDK and CDR2 is SYGVNS. This CDR3 comprises 13 residues. The CDR3 bases are TGTGCCAGCAGTGATGTGAATGCAGCTGGCTACACCTTC. Translating it yields CASSDVNAAGYTF.

V and J are TRBV13 and TRBJ1-6, with TRBD1 identical over 11 bases. The germline V gene has CDR1 PRHDT and CDR2 FYEKMQ (reference sequence). V was pared by 3 bases and J by 5 bases, with 12 bases of the junction left unmatched. The CDR3 sequence is 19 residues long. The CDR3, as DNA: TGTGCCAGCAGCTTTTTTCGGACAGGGGGCGTTGTGGATAATTCACCCCTCCACTTT. Residues: CASSFFRTGGVVDNSPLHF.

The chain carries TRBV2 and TRBJ1-2; 9 bases line up with TRBD1. CDR1 is SNHLY and CDR2 is FYNNEI in the germline V gene. The J segment lost 7 bases and the V segment lost 6 bases, leaving 15 bases of the junction unmatched. CDR3 length: 16 residues. This chain's CDR3 is CASRDGTGTPEGGYTF. The CDR3 region has the DNA TGTGCCAGCAGAGATGGGACAGGGACCCCGGAGGGTGGCTACACCTTC. Together with reference TRBV2 and TRBJ1-2, the CDR3 gives the full variable domain: EPEVTQTPSHQVTQMGQEVILRCVPISNHLYFYWYRQILGQKVEFLVSFYNNEISEKSEIFDDQFSVERPDGSNFTLKIRSTKLEDSAMYFCASRDGTGTPEGGYTFGSGTRLTVV.

This chain joins TRBV5-1 and TRBJ2-3, with D perhaps being TRBD1 or TRBD2 (6 bases each). The CDR3 consists of 15 residues. Trimming removed 3 bases from V and 4 bases from J, with 15 bases in between. The germline V gene has CDR1 SGHRS and CDR2 YFSETQ. The CDR3 loop is CASSSEGGPPDTQYF. The CDR3 nucleotides read TGCGCCAGCAGCTCAGAAGGGGGGCCGCCAGATACGCAGTATTTT. Looking up the rest from reference TRBV5-1 and TRBJ2-3 gives the full variable domain: KAGVTQTPRYLIKTRGQQVTLSCSPISGHRSVSWYQQTPGQGLQFLFEYFSETQRNKGNFPGRFSGRQFSNSRSEMNVSTLELGDSALYLCASSSEGGPPDTQYFGPGTRLTVL.

The genes are TRBV19 and TRBJ2-2; 7 bases are a match to TRBD1. Trimming removed 6 bases from V and 4 bases from J; junction bases left unmatched: 8. The CDR3 runs to 15 residues. Germline loops: CDR1 LNHDA, CDR2 SQIVND (reference sequence). CDR3 bases: TGTGCCAGTAGCGCCTCGACAGGGACCACCGGGGAGCTGTTTTTT. This sequence encodes CASSASTGTTGELFF.

The sample holds one count of this clone. V is TRBV19 and J is TRBJ1-6; perhaps TRBD1 as D (5 bases). The germline V gene has CDR1 LNHDA and CDR2 SQIVND (reference sequence). The CDR3 length is 16 residues. Deletions cut 7 bases from V and 0 bases from J, with 13 bases between. CDR3 residues: CASKERGSSYNSPLHF. The CDR3 coding sequence is TGTGCCAGTAAGGAGAGGGGAAGCTCCTATAATTCACCCCTCCACTTT.

The chain combines TRBV19 with TRBJ1-2, with TRBD1 matching over 11 bases. CDR1 and CDR2 from the germline V gene are LNHDA and SQIVND (reference sequence). With V trimmed by 5 bases and J by 6 bases, 5 bases remained unmatched. This CDR3 has 14 amino acids. The CDR3 is CASSAGQGGHGYTF. The CDR3 DNA sequence: TGTGCCAGTAGTGCGGGACAGGGGGGACATGGCTACACCTTC.

This chain links TRBV7-9 with TRBJ1-2; 7 bases align to TRBD1. The ends lost 4 bases at V and 6 bases at J; junction bases unmatched: 2. This CDR3 has 12 amino acids. Germline lookup yields CDR1 SEHNR and CDR2 FQNEAQ (reference sequence). CDR3 DNA sequence: TGTGCCAGCAGCTCGGGACAGAATGGCTACACCTTC. Residues: CASSSGQNGYTF. The full variable domain, rest sourced from reference TRBV7-9 and TRBJ1-2, is DTGVSQNPRHKITKRGQNVTFRCDPISEHNRLYWYRQTLGQGPEFLTYFQNEAQLEKSRLLSDRFSAERPKGSFSTLEIQRTEQGDSAMYLCASSSGQNGYTFGSGTRLTVV.

The chain is built from TRBV15 and TRBJ2-7; no reliable D call. Trimming took 1 base from V and 7 from J, leaving 8 bases between them. This CDR3 is 12 amino acids long. Germline V gene sequence: CDR1 LNHNV, CDR2 YYDKDF (reference sequence). The CDR3 DNA follows: TGTGCCACCAGCAGAGGGCTAGGAGAGCAGTACTTC. It is translated as CATSRGLGEQYF.

V usage is TRBV29-1 and J usage is TRBJ2-1; 7 bases align to TRBD1. Germline trimming cut 3 bases from V and 0 bases from J; bases unmatched to any gene: 14. Germline CDR1 SQVTM, CDR2 ANQGSEA. The CDR3 spans 18 residues. In DNA form, the CDR3 reads TGCAGCGTTGAGGGACGAGGGGCAGGGGGTTTCTCCTACAATGAGCAGTTCTTC. It codes for CSVEGRGAGGFSYNEQFF.

This sequence joins TRBV2 and TRBJ2-7; maybe TRBD1 (7 bases). CDR3 length: 12 amino acids. The V end was cut by 7 bases, the J end by 5 bases, with 12 bases between. Per the germline V gene, CDR1 is SNHLY and CDR2 is FYNNEI. DNA of the CDR3: TGTGCCAGCAAAGCAGGGGGGAACGAGCAGTACTTC. This codes for CASKAGGNEQYF.

The chain uses TRBV5-6 and TRBJ1-2, with a possible D match to TRBD1 (5 bases). Between the trimmed V and J ends, which lost 0 bases and 2 bases, there was a span of 8 bases. Per germline, CDR1 SGHDT and CDR2 YYEEEE. This CDR3 is 14 amino acids long. Here the CDR3 DNA reads TGTGCCAGCAGCTTGGATGGGGGGAACTATGGCTACACCTTC. Translating it yields CASSLDGGNYGYTF.

This chain uses TRBV12-5 with TRBJ1-5; TRBD1 aligns across 7 bases. CDR1 LGHNT and CDR2 FRNRAP come from the germline V gene. The V gene end was trimmed by 6 bases and the J gene end by 0 bases; junction bases not matched to a gene: 8. CDR3 length equals 16 residues. Here the CDR3 DNA reads TGTGCTAGTGGCCTCACAGGGGATTATAGCAATCAGCCCCAGCATTTT. This translates into CASGLTGDYSNQPQHF.

The rearrangement joins TRBV5-1 to TRBJ1-6, with D possibly being TRBD1 (6 bases). CDR3 size: 15 residues. Germline CDR1 reads SGHRS; CDR2 reads YFSETQ. Trimming cost V 0 bases and J 8 bases, with 12 bases left between them. For the CDR3, the DNA is TGCGCCAGCAGCTTGGGACAGGTCATGGATTCACCCCTCCACTTT. Encoded protein: CASSLGQVMDSPLHF.

The chain employs TRBV29-1 and TRBJ1-2, with 7 bases aligning to TRBD1. With V trimmed by 6 bases and J by 0 bases, 7 bases remained unmatched. Per germline, CDR1 SQVTM and CDR2 ANQGSEA. The CDR3 sequence is 14 residues long. In DNA form, the CDR3 reads TGCAGCGTGGAGGGACAGTCTACTAACTATGGCTACACCTTC. Amino acid sequence: CSVEGQSTNYGYTF.

This clone appeared once. This chain uses TRBV6-5 with TRBJ1-1; 8 nucleotides agree with TRBD1. The germline CDR1 and CDR2 sequences are MNHEY and SVGAGI. The CDR3 has 15 residues. V was clipped by 5 bases and J by 1 base; unmatched bases: 6. The CDR3, as DNA: TGTGCCAGCAGTGGTGGGGACAGGAGGAACACTGAAGCTTTCTTT. Amino acids: CASSGGDRRNTEAFF.

The chain links TRBV6-5 to TRBJ1-1, with TRBD1 matching over 8 bases. CDR1 and CDR2 (germline): MNHEY, SVGAGI. J gave up 5 bases and V 4 bases, and 6 bases lay outside the gene matches. The CDR3 has 14 amino acids. Here the CDR3 DNA reads TGTGCCAGCAGTTCCCAGGGGGCGCATACTGAAGCTTTCTTT. Encoded protein: CASSSQGAHTEAFF.

This chain links TRBV9 with TRBJ2-1; 10 positions agree with TRBD2. Trimming removed 0 bases from V and 7 bases from J; junction bases left unmatched: 10. Germline V gives CDR1 SGDLS, CDR2 YYNGEE. The CDR3 is 17 residues long. The CDR3 is CASSVVPSGGAGNEQFF. As DNA, the CDR3 is TGTGCCAGCAGCGTAGTCCCGAGCGGGGGGGCCGGAAATGAGCAGTTCTTC. The full variable domain, with the rest looked up from reference TRBV9 and TRBJ2-1, is DSGVTQTPKHLITATGQRVTLRCSPRSGDLSVYWYQQSLDQGLQFLIQYYNGEERAKGNILERFSAQQFPDLHSELNLSSLELGDSALYFCASSVVPSGGAGNEQFFGPGTRLTVL.

This clone has only one observation. This sequence joins TRBV6-5 and TRBJ2-7; 7 nucleotides align to TRBD1. The CDR3 runs to 15 residues. Trimming cost V 2 bases and J 1 base; bases outside gene matches: 5. Germline V CDR1 and CDR2: MNHEY, SVGAGI. CDR3 sequence: CASSYTWDRSYEQYF. As DNA, the CDR3 is TGTGCCAGCAGTTACACATGGGACAGATCCTACGAGCAGTACTTC.

J is TRBJ2-5 and V is TRBV19; 7 nucleotides line up with TRBD1. V shed 5 bases and J 2 bases; nucleotides not matched to a gene: 5. This CDR3 region has 14 residues. The germline V gene encodes CDR1 LNHDA and CDR2 SQIVND (reference sequence). The CDR3 DNA is TGTGCCAGTAGTGGGTCAGGGGGTCAAGAGACCCAGTACTTC. Encoded protein: CASSGSGGQETQYF.